Listed below are T cell receptor beta chains from one sample, sequenced in a study of shared clonotypes between healthy human individuals. Clones were read by immunoSEQ multiplex PCR, and TCRdb kept only the in-frame ones, dropping some. Among about 2.4 million clones listed, 93% were seen once. Specimen: naive CD4+ T cells from PBMCs. The receptors originated from a man younger than 35 in good health. Some clones in this sample may be carry-over from other donors' samples. The CDR3 runs from the conserved cysteine through the conserved F or W. A D gene is named only where the DNA matches it firmly. Clone sizes are given selectively: once, few, many, or a class where the clone is expanded.

abundance | j_gene | v_gene | d_gene | CDR3nt | CDR3aa
NA | TRBJ2-4 | TRBV7-3 | TRBD2 | TGTGCCAGCAGCTTAAGCGGGAGCTTGGGCAAAAACATTCAGTACTTC | CASSLSGSLGKNIQYF
NA | TRBJ2-5 | TRBV27 | NA | TGTGCCAGCAGCCTACAGGGTCAGAAGACCCAGTACTTC | CASSLQGQKTQYF
NA | TRBJ1-2 | TRBV6-4 | NA | TGTGCCGAGCAACCTGGAGGCTACACCTTC | CAEQPGGYTF
NA | TRBJ1-2 | TRBV6-1 | NA | TGTGCCAGCATAAACAGGGTGCACTATGGCTACACCTTC | CASINRVHYGYTF
NA | TRBJ2-1 | TRBV4-2 | NA | TGTGCCAGCAGCCAAGAGTGGGCAGACTCCTACAATGAGCAGTTCTTC | CASSQEWADSYNEQFF
NA | TRBJ1-4 | TRBV5-1 | NA | TGCGCCAGCAGCTCTGGAGTGGTTATGAATGAAAAACTGTTTTTT | CASSSGVVMNEKLFF
once | TRBJ2-7 | TRBV18 | NA | TGTGCCAGCTCACCCCCATCGGCTAGCTCTAGCTCCTACGAGCAGTACTTC | CASSPPSASSSSYEQYF
NA | TRBJ2-1 | TRBV5-1 | NA | TGCGCCAGCAGCGTCCCTGGTTTCTCCTACAATGAGCAGTTCTTC | CASSVPGFSYNEQFF
once | TRBJ2-3 | TRBV9 | NA | TGTGCCAGCAGCGTATCTCCGACAGATACGCAGTATTTT | CASSVSPTDTQYF
NA | TRBJ1-1 | TRBV28 | NA | TGTGCCAGCAGTTTTGGAGGTATGCCGGCTGGAGCTTTCTTT | CASSFGGMPAGAFF
NA | TRBJ2-7 | TRBV5-6 | TRBD1 | TGTGCCAGCAGCCGACAGGGCGACGAGCAGTACTTC | CASSRQGDEQYF
NA | TRBJ2-6 | TRBV5-1 | NA | TGCGCCAGCAGCTATCCCTCTGGGGCCAACGTCCTGACTTTC | CASSYPSGANVLTF
NA | TRBJ1-2 | TRBV9 | TRBD1 | TGTGCCAGCAGCGGATGGACAGGGCGTGGTGACCATGGCTACACCTTC | CASSGWTGRGDHGYTF
NA | TRBJ1-2 | TRBV9 | NA | TGTGCCAGCAGCTCCAACCAGGGTGGCTACACCTTC | CASSSNQGGYTF
once | TRBJ2-7 | TRBV11-2 | TRBD2 | TGTGCCAGCAGCAACCGGGACGGGGGGGAGCAGTACTTC | CASSNRDGGEQYF
once | TRBJ2-5 | TRBV7-2 | TRBD1 | TGTGCCAGCAGCTTGGTCAGGGGGCGTGAGACCCAGTACTTC | CASSLVRGRETQYF
NA | TRBJ2-7 | TRBV27 | TRBD2 | TGTGCCAGCAGGAGATGGGCTAGCGGGAGGGGAGCCTACGAGCAGTACTTC | CASRRWASGRGAYEQYF
NA | TRBJ1-3 | TRBV19 | NA | TGTGCCAGTATGAGGGGGAGCTCTGGAAACACCATATATTTT | CASMRGSSGNTIYF
NA | TRBJ2-3 | TRBV30 | TRBD2 | TGTGCCTGGGCGGCGGGAGGTGTAGCAGATACGCAGTATTTT | CAWAAGGVADTQYF
NA | TRBJ2-1 | TRBV4-2 | NA | TGTGCCAGCAGCCAAGATCTCCGAATGGGTGAGCAGTTCTTC | CASSQDLRMGEQFF
NA | TRBJ1-2 | TRBV11-2 | NA | TGTGCCAGCAGCTTAGACGGCCTTGGCTATGGCTACACCTTC | CASSLDGLGYGYTF
few | TRBJ1-5 | TRBV10-3 | TRBD1 | TGTGCCATCAGTGGACAGGGGGCAGATCAGCCCCAGCATTTT | CAISGQGADQPQHF
NA | TRBJ2-5 | TRBV7-3 | TRBD2 | TGTGCCAGCAGCCCCGCGGGGGGCGAAGAGACCCAGTACTTC | CASSPAGGEETQYF
NA | TRBJ2-2 | TRBV11-3 | NA | TGTGCCAGCAGCTCTGGGTGGGGGGCACCGAACACCGGGGAGCTGTTTTTT | CASSSGWGAPNTGELFF
NA | TRBJ1-2 | TRBV5-6 | TRBD1 | TGTGCCAGCAGCTTGGACTTGGGACAGGGTGTTGGCTACACCTTC | CASSLDLGQGVGYTF
NA | TRBJ2-7 | TRBV7-2 | NA | TGTGCCAGCAGCTTAGTCGGGGGTAATGAGGGCGAGCAGTACTTC | CASSLVGGNEGEQYF
NA | TRBJ2-7 | TRBV7-2 | TRBD1 | TGTGCCAGCAGCTTGGGACAGGGAACCGAGCAGTACTTC | CASSLGQGTEQYF
NA | TRBJ2-5 | TRBV5-4 | TRBD2 | TGTGCCAGCAGCGTTTTTAGCGGGAGGCTAGGGGAGACCCAGTACTTC | CASSVFSGRLGETQYF
NA | TRBJ1-2 | TRBV27 | NA | TGTGCCAGCAGTTTATCCCCACCCGGGGGTGGCTACACCTTC | CASSLSPPGGGYTF
NA | TRBJ2-7 | TRBV19 | NA | TGTGCCAGTAGTATAGACCTCACGACACCCTACGAGCAGTACTTC | CASSIDLTTPYEQYF
NA | TRBJ2-3 | TRBV7-3 | NA | TGTGCCAGCAGCCACAGCGGGCTCAGCACAGATACGCAGTATTTT | CASSHSGLSTDTQYF
NA | TRBJ1-1 | TRBV28 | TRBD1 | TGTGCCAGCAGTACAGGGGGCATAGAGGACACTGAAGCTTTCTTT | CASSTGGIEDTEAFF
NA | TRBJ1-6 | TRBV27 | NA | TGTGCCAGCAGTTTATTCCAGGCTAATTCACCCCTCCACTTT | CASSLFQANSPLHF
NA | TRBJ2-7 | TRBV29-1 | NA | TGCAGCGCATTACGAGGGTACGACAGATCCGCCTACGAGCAGTACTTC | CSALRGYDRSAYEQYF
NA | TRBJ1-1 | TRBV30 | NA | TGTGCCTGGAGACCCCCGGACTCATTAGGGAGGTCGAACACTGAAGCTTTCTTT | CAWRPPDSLGRSNTEAFF
NA | TRBJ2-7 | TRBV7-2 | NA | TGTGCCAGCAGCCTAAACCCCGGAAGAGGGAGGTACGAGCAGTACTTC | CASSLNPGRGRYEQYF
NA | TRBJ2-1 | TRBV5-4 | TRBD2 | TGTGCCAGCAGGAAAGGCGGCTCGGGACTAGGTGACAATGAGCAGTTCTTC | CASRKGGSGLGDNEQFF
NA | TRBJ2-5 | TRBV2 | NA | TGTGCCAGCAGCGCAGTTAATACGAAGCAGGAGACCCAGTACTTC | CASSAVNTKQETQYF
NA | TRBJ2-3 | TRBV7-9 | NA | TGTGCCAGCAGCGTCTCCAGGGGAGGCACAGATACGCAGTATTTT | CASSVSRGGTDTQYF
NA | TRBJ1-1 | TRBV5-4 | TRBD1 | TGTGCCAGCAGCTCCGGACAGGCCTATGAAGCTTTCTTT | CASSSGQAYEAFF
NA | TRBJ1-5 | TRBV6-5 | NA | TGTGCCAGCAGTTACCGGGAACGGGGGCCCCAGCATTTT | CASSYRERGPQHF
NA | TRBJ2-2 | TRBV5-1 | NA | TGCGCCAGCAGCTTGGAGAAAGTGGTTGAGGGCGGGGAGCTGTTTTTT | CASSLEKVVEGGELFF
NA | TRBJ1-4 | TRBV19 | NA | TGTGCCAGTAGTCAATTCTCGGACAGCCGTGGTGAAAAACTGTTTTTT | CASSQFSDSRGEKLFF
NA | TRBJ1-4 | TRBV2 | TRBD1 | TGTGCCAGCAGTGAAAATTATGGGACAGGGATTGAAAAACTGTTTTTT | CASSENYGTGIEKLFF
NA | TRBJ2-7 | TRBV9 | TRBD2 | TGTGCCAGCAGCGTAGGGGCGGGAGGGGACTCCTACGAGCAGTACTTC | CASSVGAGGDSYEQYF
NA | TRBJ2-3 | TRBV7-8 | TRBD2 | TGTGCCAGCACTAGCCGTCCCCGGGGACTAGCGGGAGGGGCAGATACGCAGTATTTT | CASTSRPRGLAGGADTQYF
NA | TRBJ1-5 | TRBV6-5 | NA | TGTGCCAGCAGTTCAAATCTGGATCAGCCCCAGCATTTT | CASSSNLDQPQHF
once | TRBJ2-3 | TRBV10-1 | NA | TGCGCCAGCAGTGAGTCAAAGCCCAATAAGGGGGGGTTGACAGATACGCAGTATTTT | CASSESKPNKGGLTDTQYF
NA | TRBJ1-1 | TRBV5-1 | NA | TGCGCCAGCAGCTCAAGGGCCCTGGGGGCTGAAGCTTTCTTT | CASSSRALGAEAFF
NA | TRBJ1-2 | TRBV5-6 | NA | TGTGCCAGCAGCTTGGTCAGGAACTATGGCTACACCTTC | CASSLVRNYGYTF
NA | TRBJ1-2 | TRBV30 | NA | TGTGCCTGGACAGATTACTATGGCTACACCTTC | CAWTDYYGYTF
NA | TRBJ2-5 | TRBV9 | NA | TGTGCCAGCAGCGTAGTGTCCTCATACGGCCAAGAGACCCAGTACTTC | CASSVVSSYGQETQYF
NA | TRBJ1-2 | TRBV5-6 | NA | TGTGCCAGCAGTCAGACAGACCGCTATGGCTACACCTTC | CASSQTDRYGYTF
NA | TRBJ2-7 | TRBV27 | NA | TGTGCCAGCAGTGCCGGGACACGAATTTACGAGCAGTACTTC | CASSAGTRIYEQYF